This TCR beta chain was found in a study of PD-1 blockade in classical Hodgkin lymphoma. For the study at large: On a schedule of every 2 weeks, patients received nivolumab 3 mg/kg intravenously. Broader study findings: Prior therapy or disease activity may underlie the repertoire differences, whose causes remain undefined. Only CD4+ TCR diversity, not CD8+, had risen significantly by C4D1.

No patient escaped relapse after autologous stem cell transplantation, and brentuximab vedotin exposure varied. The CDR3 length is 13 residues. Germline-derived CDR1 and CDR2 are MRHNA and SNTAGT. Deletions cut 3 bases from V and 4 bases from J, with 8 bases between. This clone came up once. The antigen remains undetermined. Generated by immunoSEQ multiplex PCR, the TCRdb table keeps only in-frame clones and is missing some. The table records 50,000 to 65,000 clones, 80% to 95% of them present only once. The rearrangement links TRBV6-4 to TRBJ2-3; D not certain. This clonotype originated in a human donor with classical Hodgkin lymphoma. Source: peripheral blood mononuclear cells (PBMCs), taken before the second cycle of nivolumab. The CDR3 spells CASSEGRADTQYF. The CDR3 nucleotides read TGTGCCAGCAGTGAAGGTAGGGCAGATACGCAGTATTTT.